This TCR beta chain was sequenced during a study of blood T cell repertoires in COVID-19. On the study more broadly: Nucleic acid was either cDNA or gDNA, and it came from T cells, B-cell-depleted T cells, or PBMCs.

Seattle's cohort entered during active infection and was followed longitudinally. The protocol was immunoSEQ multiplex PCR, while the TCRdb copy is restricted to in-frame clones and leaves out a portion. The sample lists roughly 150,000 clones; roughly 85% were seen once. Germline loops: CDR1 LNHDA, CDR2 SQIVND (reference sequence). V dropped 6 bases and J dropped 0 bases, with 14 bases sitting between them. The CDR3 consists of 15 residues. The sequence derives from a woman aged 55-69 years with COVID-19, enrolled during active disease. The sample taken for sequencing was peripheral blood. The chain combines TRBV19 with TRBJ1-1, with D unresolved. This chain's CDR3 is CASRPQAVMNTEAFF. The CDR3 DNA reads as TGTGCCAGTAGGCCCCAGGCAGTCATGAACACTGAAGCTTTCTTT.